The T cell receptor (beta chain) under discussion was sequenced for a study of shared clonotypes between healthy human individuals. In the study overall: Plates per donor: three CD4 naive, three CD4 memory, two CD8 naive, one CD8 memory.

Sorted-subset replicate PCRs used 200 to 250 ng DNA, about 30,000 T cell genomes. In the authors' methods: Filtering differed since immunoSEQ provided only junctions, with no quality scores. Measured with immunoSEQ multiplex PCR; TCRdb has only the in-frame clones, and not every one. V and J calls and clone size come straight from that table; D and trimming were deduced from the DNA. This sample carries fewer than 3 million clones, 92% of them seen once, and the ten largest clones take 0.37%. Concerning this clone: What it binds is not known.

Findings and caveats of the study: Naive subsets generally exceeded memory subsets in estimated richness.

CDR1 is GTSNPN and CDR2 is SVGIG in the germline V gene (reference sequence). Trimming removed 3 bases at V and 4 bases at J, with 12 bases between. The CDR3 runs to 13 residues. The TCR was taken from a man younger than 35 in good health. Some clones in this sample may be carry-over from other donors' samples. V gene TRBV30 combines with J gene TRBJ1-2; D is perhaps TRBD1 (5 bases). The sample comprised naive CD4+ T cells from PBMCs. The sample's subset: CD45RA+ positively selected. CDR3 bases: TGTGCCTGGAGCAGGGAGAGGCCCTATGGCTACACCTTC. Its protein product is CAWSRERPYGYTF.